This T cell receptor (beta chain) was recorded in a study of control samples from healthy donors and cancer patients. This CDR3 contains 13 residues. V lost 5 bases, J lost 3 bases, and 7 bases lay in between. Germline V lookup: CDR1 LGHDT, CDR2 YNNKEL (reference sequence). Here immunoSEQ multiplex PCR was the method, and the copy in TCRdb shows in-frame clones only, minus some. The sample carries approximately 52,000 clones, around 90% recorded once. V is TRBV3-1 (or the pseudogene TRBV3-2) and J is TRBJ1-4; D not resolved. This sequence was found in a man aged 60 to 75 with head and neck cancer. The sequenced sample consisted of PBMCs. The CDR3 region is CASSARANEKLFF. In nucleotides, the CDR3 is TGTGCCAGCAGCGCCCGCGCTAATGAAAAACTGTTTTTT.